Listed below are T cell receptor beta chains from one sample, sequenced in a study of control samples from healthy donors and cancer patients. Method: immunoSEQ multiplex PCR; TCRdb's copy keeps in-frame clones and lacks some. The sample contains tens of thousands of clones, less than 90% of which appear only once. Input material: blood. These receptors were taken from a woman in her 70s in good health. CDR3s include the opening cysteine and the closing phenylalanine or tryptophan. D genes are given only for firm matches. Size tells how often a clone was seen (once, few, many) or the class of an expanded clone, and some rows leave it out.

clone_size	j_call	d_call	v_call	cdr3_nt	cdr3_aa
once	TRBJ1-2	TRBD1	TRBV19	TGTGCCAGTAGTTCGGGACAGCGACTTTTCTATGGCTACACCTTC	CASSSGQRLFYGYTF
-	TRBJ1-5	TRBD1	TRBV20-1	TGCAGTGCTAGTGACAGGGGGCCACTCAATCAGCCCCAGCATTTT	CSASDRGPLNQPQHF
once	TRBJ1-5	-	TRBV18	TGTGCCAGCTCACCAAAAAAGGGCAATCAGCCCCAGCATTTT	CASSPKKGNQPQHF
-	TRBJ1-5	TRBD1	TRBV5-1	TGCGCCAGCAGCTTGGGACAGGGTGGACAGCCCCAGCATTTT	CASSLGQGGQPQHF
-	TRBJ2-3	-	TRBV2	TGTGCCAGCAGTGCGGGCCTCACAGATACGCAGTATTTT	CASSAGLTDTQYF
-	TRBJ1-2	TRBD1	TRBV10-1	TGCGCCAGCAGCCCAGGACAGGGCCTTGGCTACACCTTC	CASSPGQGLGYTF
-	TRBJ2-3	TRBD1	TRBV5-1	TGCGCCAGCAGCTTGTTGGGACAGGGCACAGATACGCAGTATTTT	CASSLLGQGTDTQYF
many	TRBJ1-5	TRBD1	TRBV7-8	TGTGCCAGCAGCCGTACAGACAGGGGTTCTGGTCAGCCCCAGCATTTT	CASSRTDRGSGQPQHF
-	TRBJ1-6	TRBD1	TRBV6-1	TGTGCCAGCAGTGCCCCGACAGGGCGCTCCTATAATTCACCCCTCCACTTT	CASSAPTGRSYNSPLHF
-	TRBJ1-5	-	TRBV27	TGTGCCAGCAGTTTTCAGGGGAGAGGGGATCAGCCCCAGCATTTT	CASSFQGRGDQPQHF
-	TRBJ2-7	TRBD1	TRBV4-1	TGCGCCAGCAGCCAGGTGGACAGGGTGGACTACGAGCAGTACTTC	CASSQVDRVDYEQYF
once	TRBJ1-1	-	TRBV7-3	TGTGCCAGCAGTCAACCGGGGAACACTGAAGCTTTCTTT	CASSQPGNTEAFF
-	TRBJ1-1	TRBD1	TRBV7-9	TGTGCCAGCAGCCAGGGACAGATGAACACTGAAGCTTTCTTT	CASSQGQMNTEAFF
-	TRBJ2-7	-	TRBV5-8	TGTGCCAGCGGTGTCCGTCTAGGAGTATTCGACGAGCAGTACTTC	CASGVRLGVFDEQYF
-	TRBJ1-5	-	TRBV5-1	TGCGCCAGCAGCTTGGGTACGGGCGGGAGCAATCAGCCCCAGCATTTT	CASSLGTGGSNQPQHF
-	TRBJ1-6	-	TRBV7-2	TGTGCCAGCAGCCCCCAGGGGAGCTCCTATAATTCACCCCTCCACTTT	CASSPQGSSYNSPLHF
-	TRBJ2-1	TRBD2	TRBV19	TGTGCCAGTAGTATTGATAGCGGGCAACCCTACAATGAGCAGTTCTTC	CASSIDSGQPYNEQFF
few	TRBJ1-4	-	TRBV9	TGTGCCAGCACTCCAACCGGGACGGGGAATGAAAAACTGTTTTTT	CASTPTGTGNEKLFF
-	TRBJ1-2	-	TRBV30	TGTGCCTGGAGTGAGTCCAGGGCCTATGGCTACACCTTC	CAWSESRAYGYTF
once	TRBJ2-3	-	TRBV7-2	TGTGCCAGCAGCCCGACTTCCGCCCCCACAGATACGCAGTATTTT	CASSPTSAPTDTQYF
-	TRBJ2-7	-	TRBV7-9	TGTGCCAGCAGCTTATTGCCTTCCGGTGGCAGGGACTCCTACGAGCAGTACTTC	CASSLLPSGGRDSYEQYF
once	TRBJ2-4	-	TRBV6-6	TGTGCCAGCAGTTACTCGCAAGGGCAAGCCAAAAACATTCAGTACTTC	CASSYSQGQAKNIQYF
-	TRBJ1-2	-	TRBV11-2	TGTGCCAGCAGCTTTCGAAACTATGGCTACACCTTC	CASSFRNYGYTF
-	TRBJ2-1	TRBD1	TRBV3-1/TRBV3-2	TGTGCCAGCAGCCCAACTAGGGGGCCCGCCTACAATGAGCAGTTCTTC	CASSPTRGPAYNEQFF
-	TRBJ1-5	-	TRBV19	TGTGCCAGTACGCGGGGTCAGCCCCAGCATTTT	CASTRGQPQHF
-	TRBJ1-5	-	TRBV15	TGTGCCACCAGCCCTGGGCGAGGGGATGGCAATCAGCCCCAGCATTTT	CATSPGRGDGNQPQHF
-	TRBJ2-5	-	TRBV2	TGTGCCAGCAGGAGGGATCCGGGGACGGAGACCCAGTACTTC	CASRRDPGTETQYF
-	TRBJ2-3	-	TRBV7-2	TGTGCCAGCAGCTTATCTAGGTCCACAGATACGCAGTATTTT	CASSLSRSTDTQYF
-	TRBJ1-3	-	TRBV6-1	TGTGCCAGCAGTGAGGGTGCAGGAAACACCATATATTTT	CASSEGAGNTIYF
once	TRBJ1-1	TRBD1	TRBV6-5	TGTGCCAGCAGTTACACGGGGGGGACAGGACGGGAAGCTTTCTTT	CASSYTGGTGREAFF
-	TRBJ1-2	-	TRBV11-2	TGTGCCAGCAGGCAGGGGCTTAAATATGGCTACACCTTC	CASRQGLKYGYTF
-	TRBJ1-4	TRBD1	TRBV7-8	TGTGCCAGCAGCATCTACAGATTGTTGACCGGGACAGGGGGTGAACTGTTTTTT	CASSIYRLLTGTGGELFF
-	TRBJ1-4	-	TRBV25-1	TGTGCCAGCAGTGATTCAGGGGATGGTGAAAAACTGTTTTTT	CASSDSGDGEKLFF
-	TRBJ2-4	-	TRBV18	TGTGCCAGCTCACCAAGCAGGGGAACATATAGCATTCAGTACTTC	CASSPSRGTYSIQYF
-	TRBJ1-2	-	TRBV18	TGTGCCAGCTCACCGTCAGACAGCCTCGGCTACACCTTC	CASSPSDSLGYTF
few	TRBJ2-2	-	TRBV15	TGTGCCACCAGCAGCGTGAAGGCCGGGGAGCTGTTTTTT	CATSSVKAGELFF
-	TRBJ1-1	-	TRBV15	TGTGCCACCAGCAGAGGAATAGGAACGAACACTGAAGCTTTCTTT	CATSRGIGTNTEAFF
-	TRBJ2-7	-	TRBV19	TGTGCCAGTAGTATCAGTAGCGGTGACTACGAGCAGTACTTC	CASSISSGDYEQYF
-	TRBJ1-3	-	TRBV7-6	TGTGCCAGCAGCTTAAGCCCACAGAGCTCTGGAAACACCATATATTTT	CASSLSPQSSGNTIYF
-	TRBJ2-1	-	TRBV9	TGTGCCAGCAGCCCCACCCCGAGGGCATTCCATGAGCAGTTCTTC	CASSPTPRAFHEQFF
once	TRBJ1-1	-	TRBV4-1	TGCGCCAGCACTGGCCAACAGAACACTGAAGCTTTCTTT	CASTGQQNTEAFF
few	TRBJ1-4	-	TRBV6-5	TGTGCCAGCAGTTGGGTTTCAACTAATGAAAAACTGTTTTTT	CASSWVSTNEKLFF
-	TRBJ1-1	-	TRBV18	TGTGCCAGCAGCCGACAGCCTGTGAACACTGAGGCTTTCTTT	CASSRQPVNTEAFF
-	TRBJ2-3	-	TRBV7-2	TGTGCCAGCAGCCCGGCCACAGATACGCAGTATTTT	CASSPATDTQYF
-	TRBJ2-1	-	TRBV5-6	TGTGCCAGCAGCGCAGGACAGCCAACCTACAATGAGCAGTTCTTC	CASSAGQPTYNEQFF
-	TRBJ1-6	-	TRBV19	TGTGCCAGTAGTATCGAGGCCCCCGGTTATTCACCCCTCCACTTT	CASSIEAPGYSPLHF
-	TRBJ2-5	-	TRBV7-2	TGTGCCAGCAGCCTAAAACCCATGCTGGAGACCCAGTACTTC	CASSLKPMLETQYF
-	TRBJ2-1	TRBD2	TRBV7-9	TGTGCCAGCAGCTTCACGGGAGGAAGTTTCAATGAGCAGTTCTTC	CASSFTGGSFNEQFF
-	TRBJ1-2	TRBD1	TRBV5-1	TGCGCCAGCAGCTTAACTTGGGACAGACTAAGCTATGGCTACACCTTC	CASSLTWDRLSYGYTF
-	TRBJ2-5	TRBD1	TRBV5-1	TGCGCCAGCAGTATGGGACAGGGGGAAGAGACCCAGTACTTC	CASSMGQGEETQYF
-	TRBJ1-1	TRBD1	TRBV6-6	TGTGCCAGCAGCGGGAGACAGGGTGAAGCTTTCTTT	CASSGRQGEAFF
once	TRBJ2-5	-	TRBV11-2	TGTGCCAGCAGCCGAGAGGTGGGGGGTTTTCAAGAGACCCAGTACTTC	CASSREVGGFQETQYF
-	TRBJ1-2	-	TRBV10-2	TGCGCCAGCAGTTACGACGGAGGGTCCTATGGCTACACCTTC	CASSYDGGSYGYTF
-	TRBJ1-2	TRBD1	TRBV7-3	TGTGCCAGCAGCTTACAGGGGGCTGGTGGCTACACCTTC	CASSLQGAGGYTF
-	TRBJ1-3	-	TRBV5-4	TGTGCCAGCAGGCCCAGCCTCTCTGGAAACACCATATATTTT	CASRPSLSGNTIYF